Detailed here is one T cell receptor (beta chain). The data were taken from a study of CD8 T cells in Susac syndrome. This CDR3 spans 16 amino acids. V dropped 2 bases and J dropped 4 bases, with 15 bases sitting between them. CDR1 is LGHNA, CDR2 YSLEER, per germline. Random hexamers primed reverse transcription of 0.5 to 1 ug RNA. TCRdb re-derived calls from the immunoSEQ multiplex PCR reads in MiXCR, one entry per CDR3 protein. The sample contains 250,000 to 300,000 distinct CDR3 sequences, almost 85% of which appear only once. Sequencing targeted TCR beta in T cells from blood (CD8+ and CD4+). The TCR sequence derives from a human donor with multiple sclerosis. This chain uses TRBV4-3 with TRBJ2-1; maybe TRBD2 (7 bases). The sample taken for sequencing was CD8+ T cells from PBMCs. CDR3 bases: TGCGCCAGCAGCCAAATAAGGGGGGGATCTTACAATGAGCAGTTCTTC. Its protein product is CASSQIRGGSYNEQFF.